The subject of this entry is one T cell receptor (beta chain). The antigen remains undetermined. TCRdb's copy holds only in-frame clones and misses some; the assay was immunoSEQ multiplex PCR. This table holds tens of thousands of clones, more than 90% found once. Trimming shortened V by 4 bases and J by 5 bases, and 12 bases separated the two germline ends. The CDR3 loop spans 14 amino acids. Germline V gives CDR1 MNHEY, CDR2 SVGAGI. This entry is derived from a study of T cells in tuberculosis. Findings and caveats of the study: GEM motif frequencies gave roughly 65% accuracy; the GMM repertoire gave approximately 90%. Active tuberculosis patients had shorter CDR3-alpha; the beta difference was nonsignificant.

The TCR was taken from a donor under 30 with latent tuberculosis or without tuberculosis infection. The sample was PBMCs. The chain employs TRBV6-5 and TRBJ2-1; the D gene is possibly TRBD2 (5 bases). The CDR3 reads CASSFGKAHNEQFF. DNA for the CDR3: TGTGCCAGCAGTTTCGGGAAAGCCCACAATGAGCAGTTCTTC.